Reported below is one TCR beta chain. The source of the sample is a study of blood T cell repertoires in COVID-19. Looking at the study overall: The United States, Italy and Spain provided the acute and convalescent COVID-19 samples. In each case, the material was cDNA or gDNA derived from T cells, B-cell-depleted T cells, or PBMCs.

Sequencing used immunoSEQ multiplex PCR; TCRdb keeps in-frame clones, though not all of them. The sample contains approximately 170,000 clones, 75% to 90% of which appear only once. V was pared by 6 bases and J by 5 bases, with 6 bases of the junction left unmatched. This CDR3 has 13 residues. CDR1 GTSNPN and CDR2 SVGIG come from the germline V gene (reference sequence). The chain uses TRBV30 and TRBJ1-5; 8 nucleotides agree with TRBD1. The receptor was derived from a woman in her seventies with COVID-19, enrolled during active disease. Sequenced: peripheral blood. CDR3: CACGTGGYQPQHF. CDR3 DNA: TGTGCCTGTGGGACAGGCGGTTATCAGCCCCAGCATTTT. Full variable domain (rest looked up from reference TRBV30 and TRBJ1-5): SQTIHQWPATLVQPVGSPLSLECTVEGTSNPNLYWYRQAAGRGLQLLFYSVGIGQISSEVPQNLSASRPQDRQFILSSKKLLLSDSGFYLCACGTGGYQPQHFGDGTRLSIL.